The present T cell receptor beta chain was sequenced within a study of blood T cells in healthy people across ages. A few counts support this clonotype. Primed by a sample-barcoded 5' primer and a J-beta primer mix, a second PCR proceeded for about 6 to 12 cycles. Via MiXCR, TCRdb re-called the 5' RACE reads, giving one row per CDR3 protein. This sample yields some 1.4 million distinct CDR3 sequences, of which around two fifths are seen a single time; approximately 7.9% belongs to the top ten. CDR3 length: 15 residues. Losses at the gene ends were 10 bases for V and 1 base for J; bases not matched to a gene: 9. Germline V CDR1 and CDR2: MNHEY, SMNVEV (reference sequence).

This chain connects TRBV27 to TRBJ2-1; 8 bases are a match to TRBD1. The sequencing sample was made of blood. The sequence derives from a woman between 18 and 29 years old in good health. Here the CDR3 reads CATISGTGSYNEQFF. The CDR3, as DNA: TGTGCCACGATCTCCGGGACAGGTTCCTACAATGAGCAGTTCTTC.